This T cell receptor (beta chain) was identified in a study of T cells after yellow fever vaccination. Each CDR3 protein is one row after TCRdb ran MiXCR on the 5' RACE reads. This sample yields 620,000 or so distinct CDR3 sequences, of which roughly an eighth are seen a single time; around 14% belongs to the top ten. The length of the CDR3 is 13 residues. Germline V gene lookup returns CDR1 MNHNS and CDR2 SASEGT. Trimming stripped 5 bases from V and 7 bases from J, with 11 bases between. The chain couples TRBV6-1 to TRBJ2-2, with a possible D match to TRBD2 (5 bases). The source of this sequence is a young man who received the YFV17D yellow fever vaccine. This specimen consisted of PBMCs, obtained on the day of the yellow fever booster vaccination. The CDR3 region has the DNA TGTGCCAGCAGTCGGACCGAGGGCGGGGAGCTGTTTTTT. The encoded protein is CASSRTEGGELFF.